The present T cell receptor (beta chain) was sequenced within a study of cytomegalovirus exposure and HLA in healthy donors (dated by TCRdb to about 2017). About the full investigation: In an earlier analysis of some 610 of the donors, less than 350 Gb of sequence data and 117 million unique TCR beta sequences from approximately 180 million T cells were reported. The study profiled the T cell repertoires of some 610 subjects by immunosequencing and related them to cytomegalovirus serostatus. Roughly 5 DR-DQ haplotypes were treated as single units for association and clustering because of strong linkage in the cohort. The genetic ancestry cluster associated with self-reported Caucasian donors included around four fifths of the 398 genotyped donors. Genome-wide SNP genotypes for about 55% of the roughly 670 donors were used in a later genetic analysis, which treated that subset as a discovery cohort. Donor age, sex, ethnicity and CMV serostatus were compiled alongside the repertoire data. On average, roughly 240,000 unique TCR beta nucleotide sequences were sequenced per donor among more than 350 genotyped donors of the cohort, with roughly 18% of those sequences being non-productive. Typing coverage varied by locus: about 629-640 donors for A, B, C, DRB1 and DQB1; around 560 for DQA1; 606 for DPA1; under 490 for DPB1. The study was designed to test whether signatures of past pathogen exposure could be identified by cataloging public T cell receptors. A separate validation cohort of roughly 110 different subjects was used in addition to the approximately 610-subject first cohort. An earlier analysis of about 620 of the donors applied high-throughput TCR beta sequencing to assess whether each TCR beta V gene segment acted as functional or pseudogenic. Rather than drawing on any new phenotypic data, the later analysis identified candidate immune exposures from TCR beta sequences and the way those sequences occurred across donors. To predict cytomegalovirus infection status, the study brought together high-throughput TCR immunosequencing, statistical association of individual TCRs with disease status, and machine learning. Both class I and class II loci were covered by HLA typing, at four-digit resolution. Roughly 300 gigabases of sequencing data and tens of millions of unique TCR sequences were included in an early release covering under 650 HLA-typed donors. In a later analysis, previously published TCR beta repertoires from hundreds of donors were re-analyzed and high-resolution HLA genotyping was added so that TCR occurrence patterns could be studied. All discovery cohort repertoires had been generated using a single sequencing platform. The investigation overall reported the following: Compared with the approximately 710-donor mean, donors in an Asian-associated ancestry cluster had fewer N-insertions in productive TCRs, according to a later genetic analysis. In both the original and validation cohorts, the classifier was reported to diagnose cytomegalovirus status with high specificity and sensitivity. While some public TCRs were present in many individuals, most TCR sequences turned up only very rarely across donors. Broadly in line with IMGT annotations, most TCR beta V segments showed up in productive rearrangements about 90% or about 30% of the time in an earlier analysis of 450 to 600 of the donors. The study gave a list of about 170 TCR beta chains associated with cytomegalovirus. Because HLA typing was missing for some donors at each locus, association tests included only the typed subset. In this cohort, only TCR beta chains were sequenced, and detectable features were limited by the absence of alpha or paired-chain data. A group of highly shared sequence variants was considered likely to be a technical artifact of the sequencing pipeline. The authors suggested that the approach could potentially be generalized to other disease states and immunological phenotypes. Three of the identified cytomegalovirus-associated TCR beta chains were confirmed in vitro to be specific for cytomegalovirus antigens. In a later analysis, 16,951 TCR beta sequences were associated with specific HLA alleles at a false discovery rate of 0.05. Linkage disequilibrium might explain the correlated functional status among segregating V segments, but an unknown experimental factor could not be excluded. In a later analysis, the rate of TCR association differed among HLA loci, with DRB1 alleles having the most associated TCRs and HLA-C alleles having the fewest. Fewer than 20 rarely observed V segments, including chromosome 9 orphons, were excluded from the earlier analysis of 550 to 700 of the donors because counts were too low. A further reported finding was that TCR beta sequences accurately predicted the HLA-A and HLA-B alleles for most subjects in the first cohort. A later analysis found that most CMV-associated TCR beta chains appeared HLA-restricted, with HLA associations seemingly driven largely by CMV exposure. A later analysis reported that several top co-occurrence clusters appeared linked to parvovirus B19, influenza, CMV and Epstein-Barr virus. In a later genetic analysis, a missense DCLRE1C variant was associated with V-gene and J-gene trimming of TCR beta chains, and the association was replicated in an independent cohort. Strong co-occurrence of HLA alleles, especially DR and DQ, made assigning TCR associations to individual alleles difficult. The presence/absence analyses assumed that sequencing depth was roughly uniform across donors, and that assumption may not be true. In a later analysis, HLA-associated TCR beta chains were found to be more clonally expanded and to have lower generation probabilities than equally common non-associated chains. For the cohort, immune exposure information was limited to CMV serostatus.

The protocol used for the library was the immunoSEQ multiplex PCR assay. For the multiplex PCR, a mixture combining 60 forward primers for TCR Vbeta segments and 13 reverse primers for TCR Jbeta segments was used. Amplification of the CDR3 region of rearranged TCR beta genes was performed with a multiplex PCR assay on genomic DNA. The Illumina HiSeq System was used to sequence the amplified TCR beta libraries as 87-base-pair reads. Per the source publication's procedure: Across the roughly 670 repertoires, a later analysis counted some 80 million unique TCR beta chains, around 11 million of which were shared by at least two donors. Raw reads were error-corrected and collapsed into unique sequences by a nearest-neighbor algorithm in which closely related sequences were merged to remove PCR and sequencing errors. To assign V, D and J gene segments, CDR3 sequences were aligned to IMGT reference sequences. For a sequence to be retained, at least a six-nucleotide match to both a V gene segment and a J gene segment was required. Rearrangements were classified as productive when the CDR3 lacked stop codons and remained in frame with V and J, and all other rearrangements were classified as non-productive. Following IMGT convention, CDR3 was defined as the stretch from the second conserved V-encoded cysteine up to the conserved J-encoded phenylalanine. The earlier analysis of roughly 590 of the donors excluded any sequence lacking an unambiguous match to a single V gene segment. In an earlier analysis of some 590 of the donors, a V segment was called functional when productive rearrangements were above 56.7%, and segregating when the standard deviation between donors exceeded 5%. A statistical classification framework was built to diagnose cytomegalovirus status from the catalog of TCR beta chain sequences. In a later analysis, TCR nucleotide sequences were compared against IMGT/GENE-DB human TR gene sequences so that V and J genes could be assigned. The TCRdist pipeline was used in a later analysis to assign CDR3 sequences and most-parsimonious VDJ recombination scenarios. In a later analysis, each TCR beta chain was defined by its CDR3 amino acid sequence together with its V-gene family, and reads lacking a unique V-gene family were excluded. As a way to deal with suspected cross-contamination and a sequencing artifact, a later analysis dropped 592 nucleotide sequences that were highly shared and had low generation probability. In a later analysis, a clonal expansion index for each public chain was calculated from normalized within-repertoire ranks of inferred template counts. A later analysis computed generation probabilities with a VDJ recombination model fitted to out-of-frame rearrangements, and checked the results against IGoR. A later analysis scored TCR-TCR, TCR-HLA and TCR-CMV co-occurrence with hypergeometric tests, applying a repertoire-size bias correction to TCR pairs. False discovery rates were estimated in a later analysis by permuting HLA or CMV assignments 20 times. In a later analysis, co-occurring TCRs were grouped using DBSCAN, and TCRdist sequence similarity was added for clustering within HLA-allele-positive subsets. Co-occurrence clustering excluded repertoires with fewer than 30,000 or more than 120,000 public chains, plus five with anomalous nucleotide sharing. This is the immuneACCESS table as TCRdb keeps it, with only in-frame sequences that have V and J called. A part of the clones is gone; compared with another copy, unresolved V genes explain less than half, and the rest is unexplained. The V and J calls and clone size were taken over from that table, and D and trimming were inferred from the DNA. The sample contains over 150,000 clones, around 75% of them found a single time. 1.2% to 1.5% of the sample belongs to the ten largest clones.

This clone has only a few counts. Its antigen is unknown. The input lacks base qualities; no much larger clone sits a single base away. The cohort comprised under 700 healthy bone marrow donors. All cohort members were sampled while nominally healthy, although unrecorded immune exposures were likely present. The donor was CMV seronegative and was included in the group of 352 seronegative cohort members. A peripheral blood sample was collected from each donor, and TCR beta sequencing was performed on peripheral blood mononuclear cells. Genomic DNA was extracted from the blood cell samples with the Qiagen DNeasy Blood Extraction Kit. The sequenced sample was PBMCs. The source is a young man in good health and CMV-seronegative.

Read as DNA, the sequence is TGCAGTACATTTGCCACCGGGGGGTCCCTCCGTGAAGCTTTCTTT. Translated, it reads CSTFATGGSLREAFF. The sequence links TRBV29-1 to TRBJ1-1, and perhaps TRBD1 as D gene, on 5 matching bases. The germline V gene specifies SQVTM as CDR1 and ANQGSEA as CDR2. The cysteine opens and the phenylalanine closes a CDR3 of 15 amino acids. The retained sequence is limited to the CDR3, 45 bases, with the frame set at the first base.